The sequence of this TCR beta chain was determined in a study of T cell repertoires in cytomegalovirus infection. General study points: Ex vivo, HLA-C-restricted CMV-specific TCR beta clonotypes prevailed over the rest of the response.

TCRdb re-analysed the reads in MiXCR, keeping a single row per CDR3 protein. The data hold 500,000 to 600,000 distinct CDR3 sequences, with 16% observed a single time. The CDR3 covers 15 residues. The V gene's germline CDR1 is MDHEN and CDR2 SYDVKM. The ends were cut back, 5 bases at V and 6 bases at J, with 17 bases in the middle. This clonotype has a count of ten or more. Its antigen is not known. The material sequenced was CD8+ T cells from PBMCs. The chain couples TRBV28 to TRBJ2-1; D is perhaps TRBD1 (5 bases). This TCR came from a human donor in good health (CMV status not recorded). Some clones in this sample may be carry-over from other donors' samples. The chain's CDR3 is CASSDRTQTGNEQFF. The CDR3 bases are TGTGCCAGCAGTGACCGGACACAAACCGGCAATGAGCAGTTCTTC. The full variable domain, rest sourced from reference TRBV28 and TRBJ2-1, is DVKVTQSSRYLVKRTGEKVFLECVQDMDHENMFWYRQDPGLGLRLIYFSYDVKMKEKGDIPEGYSVSREKKERFSLILESASTNQTSMYLCASSDRTQTGNEQFFGPGTRLTVL.